These 14 T cell receptor beta chains came from one sample sequenced in a study of cytomegalovirus exposure and HLA in healthy donors. With 60 Vbeta and 13 Jbeta primers, the PCR was carried out. Profiling relied on immunoSEQ multiplex PCR, and the TCRdb table lists in-frame clones only, not all of them. The sample carries more than 150,000 clones, over 75% recorded once. Source material: PBMCs. These receptors were collected from a middle-aged man in good health and CMV-seropositive.

V is TRBV7-2 and J is TRBJ1-1; possible D gene TRBD1, 5 bases. CDR1 is SGHTA, CDR2 FQGNSA, per germline. The V and J ends lost 2 bases and 4 bases respectively, with 8 bases between them. The length of the CDR3 is 13 residues. The CDR3, as DNA: TGTGCCAGCAGCTTACGCAGGGCCACTGAAGCTTTCTTT. Protein sequence: CASSLRRATEAFF.

The gene calls are TRBV10-3 and TRBJ1-1; possible D gene TRBD1, 5 bases. Between the trimmed V and J ends, which lost 10 bases and 1 base, there was a span of 10 bases. This CDR3 is built from 12 residues. In germline, CDR1 is ENHRY, CDR2 SYGVKD. CDR3 sequence reads: CASRDSNTEAFF. CDR3 sequence (DNA): TGTGCCAGCAGGGACTCGAACACTGAAGCTTTCTTT.

The CDR3 nucleotides read TGTGCCAGCAGCCACTTGACAGGATCGAACACCGGGGAGCTGTTTTTT. It is translated as CASSHLTGSNTGELFF. The chain couples TRBV16 to TRBJ2-2, with D perhaps matching TRBD1 (6 bases). CDR1 is KGHSY and CDR2 is FQNENV in the germline V gene. Trimming took 3 bases from V and 0 from J, leaving 11 bases between them. This CDR3 contains 16 residues.

This chain connects TRBV7-2 to TRBJ1-2; no clear D. V was trimmed by 2 bases and J by 3 bases, leaving 13 bases between them. Germline V gives CDR1 SGHTA, CDR2 FQGNSA. This CDR3 region has 15 residues. CDR3 coding DNA: TGTGCCAGCAGCTTATCCCAGGAACTTCACTATGGCTACACCTTC. Encoded protein: CASSLSQELHYGYTF.

The chain employs TRBV28 and TRBJ1-6; 7 nucleotides match TRBD1. V shed 6 bases, J shed 7 bases, and the junction held 12 bases outside the gene matches. The CDR3 totals 16 residues. The germline V gene encodes CDR1 MDHEN and CDR2 SYDVKM. DNA of the CDR3: TGTGCCAGCAGCCCCCGAAGGGGGACAGTAAATTCACCCCTCCACTTT. This sequence encodes CASSPRRGTVNSPLHF.

The rearrangement uses TRBV7-9 and TRBJ2-5; D not resolved. The J call could be wrong; TRBJ2-7 is a better fit for the DNA end. Germline-derived CDR1 and CDR2 are SEHNR and FQNEAQ (reference sequence). This CDR3 comprises 12 residues. The CDR3 DNA reads TGTGCCAGCAGCTTAGGGTCCTACGAGCAGTACTTC. Translation: CASSLGSYEQYF.

J is TRBJ1-3 and V is TRBV6-5; 9 nucleotides line up with TRBD1. Per the germline V gene, CDR1 is MNHEY and CDR2 is SVGAGI. J was trimmed by 4 bases and V by 5 bases; bases with no gene match: 6. This CDR3 has 15 residues. Written as DNA, the CDR3 is TGTGCCAGCAGTCGGGACAGGGCAGCCGGAAACACCATATATTTT. Residues: CASSRDRAAGNTIYF.

This clone has just a few counts. This chain joins TRBV19 and TRBJ1-5; 9 bases are a match to TRBD1. Losses at the gene ends were 4 bases for V and 1 base for J; bases not matched to a gene: 11. The CDR3 totals 18 residues. Germline V lookup: CDR1 LNHDA, CDR2 SQIVND (reference sequence). The CDR3 DNA reads as TGTGCCAGTAGTAGACTCCCGGGACAGGGACAAAGCAATCAGCCCCAGCATTTT. This encodes CASSRLPGQGQSNQPQHF.

CDR3: CASSDDRVQPQHF. DNA for the CDR3: TGTGCCAGCAGTGACGACAGGGTTCAGCCCCAGCATTTT. The chain recombines TRBV2 with TRBJ1-5; 7 bases map to TRBD1. CDR1 and CDR2 from the germline V gene are SNHLY and FYNNEI. The CDR3 spans 13 residues. Losses at the gene ends were 3 bases for V and 6 bases for J; bases not matched to a gene: 2.

This chain joins TRBV6-1 and TRBJ1-2; the D gene is possibly TRBD1 (5 bases). Trimming took off 3 bases at V and 0 bases at J, with 8 bases between the two ends. The CDR3 runs 14 residues. CDR1 MNHNS and CDR2 SASEGT come from the germline V gene. Here the CDR3 reads CASSETTANYGYTF. CDR3 nucleotide sequence: TGTGCCAGCAGTGAGACGACAGCTAACTATGGCTACACCTTC.

This chain joins TRBV6-5 and TRBJ1-1; D perhaps matches TRBD1 (6 bases). This CDR3 spans 14 amino acids. V was pared by 8 bases and J by 1 base, with 14 bases between. CDR1 and CDR2 (germline): MNHEY, SVGAGI. CDR3 bases: TGTGCCAGCCTGGCGGGGGGCGGGAACACTGAAGCTTTCTTT. It encodes CASLAGGGNTEAFF.

The V and J genes are TRBV28 and TRBJ2-5; 10 positions match TRBD1. Germline V lookup: CDR1 MDHEN, CDR2 SYDVKM. Trimming cost V 7 bases and J 4 bases; bases outside gene matches: 15. The CDR3 length is 17 residues. CDR3 protein: CASTTWAGTGESETQYF. The CDR3 region has the DNA TGTGCCAGCACCACCTGGGCGGGGACAGGGGAGTCAGAGACCCAGTACTTC.

The gene calls are TRBV7-6 and TRBJ2-3; maybe TRBD2 (6 bases). Germline assignment: CDR1 SGHVS and CDR2 FNYEAQ. V was shortened by 6 bases and J by 7 bases, with 23 bases between the two germline ends. The CDR3 covers 16 residues. In DNA, the CDR3 is TGTGCCAGCAGTTCCAGGGTCCTAACGGAGGGTAATACGCAGTATTTT. This translates into CASSSRVLTEGNTQYF.

The chain recombines TRBV25-1 with TRBJ2-7; the D is unclear. V lost 2 bases and J 3 bases, leaving 14 bases between the germline ends. From germline, CDR1 is MGHDK and CDR2 SYGVNS. This CDR3 contains 15 residues. The CDR3 region has the DNA TGTGCCAGCAGTGAAGCTGGAGTATTGAACTACGAGCAGTACTTC. Protein product: CASSEAGVLNYEQYF.